This T cell receptor beta chain was captured in a study of vaccination and CD4 T cells after COVID-19. Study overall: Post-COVID draws came a median approximately 100 days after diagnosis (range 35 to 161).

Cultured CD4+ T-cell DNA underwent Oncomine TCR Beta short-read sequencing. In TCRdb, the PCR reads were re-called with MiXCR into one record per CDR3 protein. The profile shows around 25,000 distinct CDR3 sequences, more than 30% of them singletons. Concerning this clonotype: What it recognizes is unknown.

Germline-derived CDR1 and CDR2 are MDHEN and SYDVKM. This CDR3 region has 15 residues. Unmatched junction bases numbered 12, after V lost 6 bases and J lost 8 bases. The time point is: late sampling 161 to 241 days after vaccination in a few convalescent patients. Treatment reported: approximately nine-day PBMC culture with coronavirus spike peptide pools or control peptides (ViraFEST assay). T cells were expanded with peptide pools, and expanded clonotypes were identified by TCR sequencing. It was on days 3 and 7 that half the medium was replaced with fresh IL-2 medium. This clonotype originated in a human donor who had recovered from COVID-19. The V call is TRBV28, the J call TRBJ2-1; 8 nucleotides align to TRBD2. The sequencing here drew on CD4+ T cells from blood, cultured in vitro, taken about 7 months after SARS-CoV-2 vaccination. This chain's CDR3 is CASRSPGLVIDEQFF. DNA for the CDR3: TGTGCCAGCAGAAGTCCGGGACTAGTCATCGATGAGCAGTTCTTC.